What follows is one T cell receptor (beta chain) and its context. Germline CDR1 is GTSNPN and CDR2 is SVGIG (reference sequence). V shed 5 bases, J shed 2 bases, and the junction held 7 bases outside the gene matches. The CDR3 has 15 amino acids. Authors' methods: For nucleated cells, counts were estimated from reference gene primer amplification. Using immunoSEQ multiplex PCR, the repertoire was profiled, and TCRdb retains in-frame clones only, with some absent. Clone size and V and J calls were adopted from that table, with D and trimming inferred from the DNA. The sample has about 240,000 clones, around four fifths seen once; the top ten hold over 3.5%. The data stem from a study of blood T cell repertoires in COVID-19. The overall study: Acute and convalescent COVID-19 samples came from the United States, Italy and Spain. The cDNA or gDNA used as material had been derived from T cells, B-cell-depleted T cells, or PBMCs.

The sequencing input was peripheral blood. The clonotype originates from a woman in her 70s with acute or convalescent COVID-19. The chain joins TRBV30 to TRBJ2-1; 9 positions agree with TRBD2. The CDR3 is CAWALAGRTYNEQFF. As DNA, the CDR3 is TGTGCCTGGGCTCTAGCGGGGAGAACCTACAATGAGCAGTTCTTC.